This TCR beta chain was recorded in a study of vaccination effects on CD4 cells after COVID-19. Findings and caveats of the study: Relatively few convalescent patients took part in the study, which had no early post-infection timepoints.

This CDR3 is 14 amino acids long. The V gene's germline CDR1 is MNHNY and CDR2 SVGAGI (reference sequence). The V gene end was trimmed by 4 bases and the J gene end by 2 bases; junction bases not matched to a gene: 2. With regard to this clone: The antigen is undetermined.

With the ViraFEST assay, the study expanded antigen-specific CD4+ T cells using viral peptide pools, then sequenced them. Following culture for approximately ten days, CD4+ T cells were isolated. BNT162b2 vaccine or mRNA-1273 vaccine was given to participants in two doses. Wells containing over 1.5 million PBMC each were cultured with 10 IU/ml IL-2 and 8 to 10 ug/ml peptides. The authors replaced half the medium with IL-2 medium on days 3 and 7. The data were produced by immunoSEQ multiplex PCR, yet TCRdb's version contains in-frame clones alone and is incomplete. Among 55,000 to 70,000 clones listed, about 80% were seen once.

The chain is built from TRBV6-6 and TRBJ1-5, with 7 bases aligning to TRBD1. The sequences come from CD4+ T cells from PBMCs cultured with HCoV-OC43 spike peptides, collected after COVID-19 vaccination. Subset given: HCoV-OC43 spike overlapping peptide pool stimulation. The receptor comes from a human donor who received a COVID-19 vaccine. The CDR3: CASSLTGGNQPQHF. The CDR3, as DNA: TGTGCCAGCAGTTTAACAGGGGGCAATCAGCCCCAGCATTTT.